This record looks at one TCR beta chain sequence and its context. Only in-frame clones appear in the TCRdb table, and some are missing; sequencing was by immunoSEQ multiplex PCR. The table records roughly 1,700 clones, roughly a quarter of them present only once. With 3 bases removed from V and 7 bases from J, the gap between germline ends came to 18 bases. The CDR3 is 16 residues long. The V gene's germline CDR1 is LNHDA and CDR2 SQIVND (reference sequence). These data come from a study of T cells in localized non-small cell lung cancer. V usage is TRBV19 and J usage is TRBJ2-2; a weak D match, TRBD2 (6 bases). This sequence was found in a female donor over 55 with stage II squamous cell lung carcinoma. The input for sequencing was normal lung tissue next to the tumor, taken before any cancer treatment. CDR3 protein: CASSIWQGGDGGELFF. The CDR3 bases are TGTGCCAGTAGTATTTGGCAGGGAGGCGACGGCGGGGAGCTGTTTTTT.